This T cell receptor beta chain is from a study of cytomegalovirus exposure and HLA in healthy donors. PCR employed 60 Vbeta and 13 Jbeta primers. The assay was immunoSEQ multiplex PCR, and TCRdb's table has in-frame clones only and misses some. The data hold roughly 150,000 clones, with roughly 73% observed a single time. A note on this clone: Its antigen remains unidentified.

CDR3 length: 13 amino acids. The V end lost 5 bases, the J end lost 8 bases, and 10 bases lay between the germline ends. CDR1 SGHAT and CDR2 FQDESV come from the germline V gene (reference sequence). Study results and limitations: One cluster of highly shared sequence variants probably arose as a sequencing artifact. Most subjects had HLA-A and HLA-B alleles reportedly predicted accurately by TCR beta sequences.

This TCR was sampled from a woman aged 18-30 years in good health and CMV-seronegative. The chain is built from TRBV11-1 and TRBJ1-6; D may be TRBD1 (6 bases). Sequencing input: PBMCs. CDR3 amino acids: CASSGTRDSPLHF. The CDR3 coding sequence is TGTGCCAGCAGCGGGACACGGGATTCACCCCTCCACTTT.